This note documents a single TCR beta chain sequence. Its antigen target is currently unknown. Within one base of it there is no much larger clone, and no base qualities were kept. The entry originates in a study of T cells in Graves' hyperthyroidism and ophthalmopathy (dated by TCRdb to the late 2010s). With respect to the entire study: Peripheral blood samples were taken at initial diagnosis, before any treatment was given. For training and testing, the 100 or so patients in the discovery cohort were randomly divided in a 7:3 ratio. Following sampling, methimazole starting at 30 mg daily was given to hyperthyroidism patients, and high-dose intravenous methylprednisolone was given to ophthalmopathy patients. Whether ophthalmopathy could be predicted prospectively was tested in an independent validation cohort made up of about 20 hyperthyroidism patients plus 17 patients who later progressed to ophthalmopathy. To identify distinguishing TCR V-J signatures, a discovery cohort of 100 or so patients was used, comprising under 45 with Graves' ophthalmopathy and around 60 with stable Graves' hyperthyroidism. According to the paper, TCR Vbeta CDR3 sequencing was carried out on roughly 130 peripheral blood samples, which came from 40 to 45 ophthalmopathy, about 75 hyperthyroidism and about 17 progressor patients. Thyroid tissue and blood T-cell repertoires from several Graves' hyperthyroidism patients were also compared in the study.

Ophthalmopathy patients had moderately to severely active disease, with a Clinical Activity Score of 3 or more, a NOSPECS grade of 4 or more, and a disease duration of less than 3 months. Patients with uncontrolled infections, other autoimmune diseases, pregnancy or lactation were excluded. Diagnoses were established on the basis of clinical symptoms, serum thyroxine and TRAb, thyroid ultrasound, and orbital computed tomography. PBMCs were separated from roughly 9.3 ml of fresh peripheral blood using Ficoll-Paque density gradient centrifugation. Trizol reagent was used to extract total RNA, and RNA quality was then checked on an Agilent 2100 Bioanalyzer. The study at large found these results: Most expanded thyroid clonotypes (frequency above 0.001) were also found in blood, which suggests that blood repertoires may mirror thyroid immune responses. In validation, the model predicted progression to ophthalmopathy with 65% to 71% sensitivity and over 72% specificity, a median of about 6.7 months before onset. No statistical method was used to fix the sample size in advance, and group allocation was not hidden from the investigators. In cross-validation, a model built on a 13 V-J signature told ophthalmopathy apart from stable hyperthyroidism with 85% to 90% sensitivity and about 81% specificity, and in testing the same model reached 80%/75%.

Germline trimming: 6 bases from V, 2 bases from J; junction bases outside gene matches: 6. Taken from cysteine to phenylalanine, the CDR3 has 14 residues. The DNA shown is the 42-base CDR3, in frame from base 1. The germline V gene gives CDR1 as WSHSY and CDR2 as SAAADI. TCR beta CDR3 regions were amplified from RNA transcripts. The TCR CDR3 was subjected to a first round of RT-PCR using the HTBI primer set and the Qiagen OneStep RT-PCR kit. Libraries were constructed in a second round of multiplex PCR, after which size selection and purification were carried out. The libraries were sequenced on an Illumina HiSeq2000 using paired-end 100 bp reads. The source study handled its data this way. SOAPnuke was used to process the raw data, removing reads that contained adapters or uncalled bases, had a mean Phred below 15, or lacked an exact match to the constant primer or identifier. High-quality paired reads were merged using COPE v1.2.5, and each unique nucleotide sequence was defined as a clonotype. MiTCR v1.1 was used to align clonotypes to the IMGT TRBV, TRBD and TRBJ reference segments. Analysis was restricted to V-J combinations with a frequency above 0.0001, which covered just over 98% of repertoires. A TCS score was defined as the ratio of F50 (clonal expansion) to E x V (chaos), with BLOSUM62-based TCRdist applied between CDR3 peptides within each V-J. Welch's t-statistics and random forest reduced several hundred V-J features to 13, which were used in a naive Bayes classifier (R e1071). TCRdb reran the public reads through fastp at Q25 and MiXCR, keeping productive beta chains. Each CDR3 protein appears once, grouped with its most common genes and DNA. For this entry, the V and J calls and clone size follow TCRdb and not the study's own pipeline. Present in this sample are 330,000 or so distinct CDR3 sequences, around 20% of which were seen just once. Less than 45% of the sample is taken by the ten largest.

The chain links TRBV10-2 with TRBJ2-7; TRBD2 matches 8 bases in the middle. Sequenced: blood. The clonotype originates from a man aged 50-59 years with Graves' ophthalmopathy. The CDR3 protein: CASRESGSPYEQYF. The DNA is as follows: TGCGCCAGCAGGGAGAGCGGGAGTCCCTACGAGCAGTACTTC.